Listed below are T cell receptor beta chains from one sample, sequenced in a study of TIL therapy for anti-PD-1-resistant metastatic lung cancer. Generated by immunoSEQ multiplex PCR, the TCRdb table keeps only in-frame clones and is missing some. The sample yields about 59,000 clones, over 70% seen once. The material sequenced was blood, taken at baseline. These TCRs come from a person between 25 and 79 years old with non-small cell lung cancer. Both conserved end residues are trimmed from each CDR3.

>TRBV12-5|TRBJ2-1
ASGLAGQGEPEQF
>TRBV18|TRBJ2-7
ASSPNTDRALTYEQY
>TRBV7-2|TRBJ2-2
ASSSTSGNTGELF
>TRBV5-1|TRBJ1-1
ASSQTGENTEAF
>TRBV2|TRBJ2-4
ASSEGGAKNIQY
>TRBV18|TRBJ1-1
ASSPLEQLNTEAF
>TRBV2|TRBJ1-5
ASSQGAQPNQPQH
>TRBV10-1|TRBJ2-3
ASMAGGDDTQY
>TRBV29-1|TRBJ2-5
SVEDRGGAQY
>TRBV7-2|TRBJ2-7
ASSKGGQSYEQY
>TRBV4-3|TRBJ2-7
ASSQETSSNEQY
>TRBV28|TRBJ2-7
ASSFSRGSTRQY
>TRBV5-5|TRBJ2-7
ASRQGLAGAYEQY